A selection of T cell receptor beta chains follows, all from one sample in a study of T cells in localized non-small cell lung cancer. Here immunoSEQ multiplex PCR was the method, and the copy in TCRdb shows in-frame clones only, minus some. This sample has around 31,000 clones; roughly 94% occur once, and the top ten carry around 0.73%. The sequencing here drew on peripheral blood, taken before any cancer treatment. The source of these receptors is a woman aged 40 to 75 with stage I lung adenocarcinoma. Each CDR3 is given with its conserved first and last residue. D genes are given only for firm matches. Size values are once, few and many counts, or a class for expanded clones, and some rows have none.

CDR3 length: 13
clone size: once
V gene: TRBV6-6
J gene: TRBJ1-1
D gene: NA
CDR3 protein: CASSNQRNTEAFF
CDR3 DNA: TGTGCCAGCAGCAACCAGAGGAACACTGAAGCTTTCTTT

CDR3 length: 16
clone size: NA
V gene: TRBV6-6
J gene: TRBJ2-1
D gene: TRBD2
CDR3 protein: CASSIWTSGRNYEQFF
CDR3 DNA: TGTGCCAGCAGTATCTGGACTAGCGGGAGGAACTATGAGCAGTTCTTC

CDR3 length: 13
clone size: NA
V gene: TRBV5-5
J gene: TRBJ1-4
D gene: NA
CDR3 protein: CASNKPGHGKLFF
CDR3 DNA: TGTGCCAGCAACAAACCAGGTCACGGGAAGCTGTTTTTT

CDR3 length: 13
clone size: NA
V gene: TRBV29-1
J gene: TRBJ1-2
D gene: TRBD1
CDR3 protein: CSARTGGSYGYTF
CDR3 DNA: TGCAGCGCTAGGACAGGGGGCTCCTATGGCTACACCTTC

CDR3 length: 12
clone size: once
V gene: TRBV7-9
J gene: TRBJ1-4
D gene: NA
CDR3 protein: CASSLGNEKLFF
CDR3 DNA: TGTGCCAGCAGCTTGGGTAATGAAAAACTGTTTTTT

CDR3 length: 15
clone size: NA
V gene: TRBV6-6
J gene: TRBJ2-1
D gene: NA
CDR3 protein: CASTPQGGRRYEQFF
CDR3 DNA: TGTGCCAGCACCCCCCAGGGGGGGCGGCGGTATGAGCAGTTCTTC

CDR3 length: 15
clone size: NA
V gene: TRBV19
J gene: TRBJ2-1
D gene: TRBD2
CDR3 protein: CASSGGTTETHEQFF
CDR3 DNA: TGTGCCAGTAGTGGCGGGACTACCGAGACCCATGAGCAGTTCTTC

CDR3 length: 17
clone size: NA
V gene: TRBV11-2
J gene: TRBJ2-3
D gene: NA
CDR3 protein: CASKLIGVFSGLGTQYF
CDR3 DNA: TGTGCCAGCAAACTAATAGGGGTTTTTTCAGGGCTAGGTACGCAGTATTTT

CDR3 length: 14
clone size: NA
V gene: TRBV6-5
J gene: TRBJ1-4
D gene: NA
CDR3 protein: CASRLGQPNEKLFF
CDR3 DNA: TGTGCCAGCAGACTCGGACAGCCTAATGAAAAACTGTTTTTT

CDR3 length: 16
clone size: NA
V gene: TRBV27
J gene: TRBJ1-4
D gene: TRBD1
CDR3 protein: CASRAWTGATNEKLFF
CDR3 DNA: TGTGCCAGCAGAGCCTGGACAGGGGCAACTAATGAAAAACTGTTTTTT

CDR3 length: 16
clone size: NA
V gene: TRBV7-2
J gene: TRBJ2-3
D gene: NA
CDR3 protein: CASSFSQLASGDTQYF
CDR3 DNA: TGTGCCAGCAGCTTTAGCCAGCTCGCCTCCGGAGATACGCAGTATTTT

CDR3 length: 15
clone size: NA
V gene: TRBV18
J gene: TRBJ1-2
D gene: NA
CDR3 protein: CASSPRGTGTWGYTF
CDR3 DNA: TGTGCCAGCTCACCTCGGGGCACAGGGACATGGGGCTACACCTTC

CDR3 length: 15
clone size: NA
V gene: TRBV7-9
J gene: TRBJ1-5
D gene: NA
CDR3 protein: CASSLTVAGDQPQHF
CDR3 DNA: TGTGCCAGCAGCTTAACGGTGGCAGGGGATCAGCCCCAGCATTTT

CDR3 length: 14
clone size: NA
V gene: TRBV5-6
J gene: TRBJ2-2
D gene: NA
CDR3 protein: CASNWGPTTGELFF
CDR3 DNA: TGTGCCAGCAACTGGGGGCCGACCACCGGGGAGCTGTTTTTT

CDR3 length: 17
clone size: NA
V gene: TRBV9
J gene: TRBJ2-2
D gene: TRBD2
CDR3 protein: CASSLGGAGVNTGELFF
CDR3 DNA: TGTGCCAGCAGCTTGGGAGGAGCGGGAGTAAACACCGGGGAGCTGTTTTTT

CDR3 length: 15
clone size: few
V gene: TRBV18
J gene: TRBJ1-3
D gene: NA
CDR3 protein: CASSLIQVTGNTIYF
CDR3 DNA: TGTGCCAGCTCACTAATACAGGTTACTGGAAACACCATATATTTT

CDR3 length: 13
clone size: NA
V gene: TRBV29-1
J gene: TRBJ2-3
D gene: NA
CDR3 protein: CSVAAGGTDTQYF
CDR3 DNA: TGCAGCGTTGCGGCTGGGGGCACAGATACGCAGTATTTT

CDR3 length: 15
clone size: NA
V gene: TRBV7-2
J gene: TRBJ2-7
D gene: TRBD1
CDR3 protein: CASSFFGTALGEQYF
CDR3 DNA: TGTGCCAGCAGCTTTTTCGGGACAGCCTTGGGGGAGCAGTACTTC

CDR3 length: 13
clone size: NA
V gene: TRBV4-3
J gene: TRBJ1-2
D gene: NA
CDR3 protein: CASSQMRGYGYTF
CDR3 DNA: TGCGCCAGCAGCCAGATGAGGGGATATGGCTACACCTTC